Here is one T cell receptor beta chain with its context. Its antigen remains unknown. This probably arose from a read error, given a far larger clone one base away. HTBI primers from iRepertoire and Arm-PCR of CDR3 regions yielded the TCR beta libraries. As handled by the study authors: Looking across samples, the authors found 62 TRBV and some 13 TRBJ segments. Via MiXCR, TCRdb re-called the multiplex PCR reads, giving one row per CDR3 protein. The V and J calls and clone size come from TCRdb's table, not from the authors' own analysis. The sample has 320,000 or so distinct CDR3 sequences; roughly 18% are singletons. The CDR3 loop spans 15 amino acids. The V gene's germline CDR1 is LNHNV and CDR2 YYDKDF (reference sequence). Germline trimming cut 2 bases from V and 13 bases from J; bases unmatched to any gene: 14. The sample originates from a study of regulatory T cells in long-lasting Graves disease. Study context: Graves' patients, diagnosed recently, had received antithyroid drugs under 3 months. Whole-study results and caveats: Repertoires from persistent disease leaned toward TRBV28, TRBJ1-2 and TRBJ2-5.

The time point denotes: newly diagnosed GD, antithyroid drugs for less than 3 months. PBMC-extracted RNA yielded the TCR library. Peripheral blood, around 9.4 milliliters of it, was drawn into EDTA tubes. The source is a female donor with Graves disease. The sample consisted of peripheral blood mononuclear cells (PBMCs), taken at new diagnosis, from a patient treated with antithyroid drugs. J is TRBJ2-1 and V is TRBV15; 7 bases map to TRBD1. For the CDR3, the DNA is TGTGCCACCAGCAGATCTACAGGGGACGAAGAGACCCAGTTCTTC. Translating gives CATSRSTGDEETQFF.